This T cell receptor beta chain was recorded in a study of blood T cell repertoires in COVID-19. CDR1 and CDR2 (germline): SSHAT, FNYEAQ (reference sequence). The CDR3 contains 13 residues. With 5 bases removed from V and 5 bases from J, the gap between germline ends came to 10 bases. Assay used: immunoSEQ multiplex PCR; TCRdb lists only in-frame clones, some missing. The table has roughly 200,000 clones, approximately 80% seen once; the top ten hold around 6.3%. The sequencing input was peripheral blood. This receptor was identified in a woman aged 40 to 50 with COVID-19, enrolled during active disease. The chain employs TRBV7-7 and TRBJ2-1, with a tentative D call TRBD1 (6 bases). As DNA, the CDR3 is TGTGCCAGCAGCCCGGGACACAACAATGAGCAGTTCTTC. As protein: CASSPGHNNEQFF.